These T cell receptor beta chains were read from a single sample in a study of beta chain features in type 1 diabetes. Clones were sequenced by immunoSEQ multiplex PCR, and TCRdb holds only the in-frame ones, with some missing. Of around 500,000 clones listed, more than 9.5% are singletons. Sequenced: naive CD4+ T cells from blood. The receptors shown here come from a woman younger than 30 in good health. Both conserved end residues are part of each CDR3. The D gene is left open where the match is weak. The size entry is marked missing in some rows and otherwise reads once, few, many or a size class.

j_gene	d_gene	abundance	v_gene	CDR3nt	CDR3aa
TRBJ2-2	.	few	TRBV9	TGTGCCAGCAGCGTATTTCAGAGCGCGAACACCGGGGAGCTGTTTTTT	CASSVFQSANTGELFF
TRBJ2-7	.	few	TRBV7-9	TGTGCCAGCAGCAAACTCCATGCCTACGAGCAGTACTTC	CASSKLHAYEQYF
TRBJ2-5	.	.	TRBV7-8	TGTGCCAGCAGCTTCGAGCATTCACAAGAGACCCAGTACTTC	CASSFEHSQETQYF
TRBJ2-4	TRBD2	few	TRBV11-2	TGTGCCAGCAGCTGGAAGAGCGGGGCGGTCCAAAACATTCAGTACTTC	CASSWKSGAVQNIQYF
TRBJ2-5	.	.	TRBV7-8	TGTGCCAGCAGCTTTTCCGAAATCCAAGAGACCCAGTACTTC	CASSFSEIQETQYF
TRBJ1-3	.	.	TRBV7-9	TGTGCCAGCAGCAAAGGGACAAAGGGGAACACCATATATTTT	CASSKGTKGNTIYF
TRBJ2-2	.	.	TRBV29-1	TGCAGCGTTGAAGGGACTCAACACACCGGGGAGCTGTTTTTT	CSVEGTQHTGELFF
TRBJ2-1	TRBD1	few	TRBV7-9	TGTGCCAGCAGCTTAAAGTGGGACAGGGGATGGAATGAGCAGTTCTTC	CASSLKWDRGWNEQFF
TRBJ1-6	.	few	TRBV30	TGTGCCTGGAGTAGGGATAATTCACCCCTCCACTTT	CAWSRDNSPLHF
TRBJ1-2	.	few	TRBV27	TGTGCCAGCAGTTTAAACCCGGGCTTCTATGGCTACACCTTC	CASSLNPGFYGYTF
TRBJ2-3	.	few	TRBV11-3	TGTGCCAGCAGCCCGACGGGGCTTCCGGATACGCAGTATTTT	CASSPTGLPDTQYF
TRBJ2-3	.	many	TRBV29-1	TGCAGCGTTCCCGCTAGTTATATGACGCAGTATTTT	CSVPASYMTQYF
TRBJ1-5	.	few	TRBV7-3	TGTGCCAGCAGATGTCGACAGCCAAATCAGCCCCAGCATTTT	CASRCRQPNQPQHF
TRBJ1-2	.	few	TRBV5-4	TGTGCCAGCAGCTTCGGCTCAGGGACCTATGGCTACACCTTC	CASSFGSGTYGYTF